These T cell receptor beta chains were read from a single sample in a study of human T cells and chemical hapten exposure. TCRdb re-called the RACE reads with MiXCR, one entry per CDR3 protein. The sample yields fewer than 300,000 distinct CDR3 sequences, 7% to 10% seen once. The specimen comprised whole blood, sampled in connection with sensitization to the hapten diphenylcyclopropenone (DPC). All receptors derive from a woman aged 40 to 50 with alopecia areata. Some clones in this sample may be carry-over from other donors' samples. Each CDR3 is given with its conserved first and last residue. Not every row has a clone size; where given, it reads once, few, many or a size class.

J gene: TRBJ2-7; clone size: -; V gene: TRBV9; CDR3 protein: CASSVALGQGYEQYF
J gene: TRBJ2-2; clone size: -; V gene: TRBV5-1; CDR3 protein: CASSSGQVNTGELFF
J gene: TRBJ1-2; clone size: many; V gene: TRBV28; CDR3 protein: CASSPGQGLNYGYTF
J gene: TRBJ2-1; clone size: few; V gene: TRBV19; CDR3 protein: CASSPQGVRSYNEQFF
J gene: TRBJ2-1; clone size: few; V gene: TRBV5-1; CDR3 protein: CASSFGYSTHEQFF
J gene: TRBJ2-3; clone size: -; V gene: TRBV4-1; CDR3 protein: CASSQTGVTDTQYF
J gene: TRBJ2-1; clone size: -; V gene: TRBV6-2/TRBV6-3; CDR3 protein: CASRKPGQGRNEQFF
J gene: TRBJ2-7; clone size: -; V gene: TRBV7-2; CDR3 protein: CASSQDTAYEQYF
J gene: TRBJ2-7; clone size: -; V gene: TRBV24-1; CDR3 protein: CATSDSTGTGYEQYF
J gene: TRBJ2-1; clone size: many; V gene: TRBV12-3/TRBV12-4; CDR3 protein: CASSGLWGLAGTYNEQFF
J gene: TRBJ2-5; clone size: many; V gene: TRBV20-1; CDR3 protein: CSARVGTSKETQYF
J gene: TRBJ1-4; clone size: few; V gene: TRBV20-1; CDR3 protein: CSARPPFNNEKLFF
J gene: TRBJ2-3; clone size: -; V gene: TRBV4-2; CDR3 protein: CASSQDAGRGPTGTQYF
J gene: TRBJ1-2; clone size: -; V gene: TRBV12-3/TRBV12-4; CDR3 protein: CASSPLKNRALGYGYTF
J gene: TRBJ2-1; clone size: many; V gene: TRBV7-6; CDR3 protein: CASSPTAFEQFF
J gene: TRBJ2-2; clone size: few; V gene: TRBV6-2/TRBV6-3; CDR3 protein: CASSQQRGTGELFF
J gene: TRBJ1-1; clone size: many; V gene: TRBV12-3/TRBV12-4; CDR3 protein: CASSSGQGGTEAFF